This note documents a single T cell receptor (beta chain) sequence. The antigen is undetermined. This sample stems from a study of T cell responses to AZD1222 COVID-19 vaccine. Study observations and caveats: Just a handful of AZD1222 recipients tested seropositive at baseline.

The V gene lost 0 bases and the J gene lost 12 bases, with 12 bases spanning the gap. The CDR3 is 13 residues long. Germline V CDR1 and CDR2: MGHDK, SYGVNS. TCRdb's copy holds only in-frame clones and misses some; the assay was immunoSEQ multiplex PCR. Here the sample spans roughly 120,000 clones, roughly 88% being singletons. The chain uses TRBV25-1 and TRBJ2-1; D remains unclear. The TCR comes from an adult in good health. This specimen was peripheral blood, taken on day 0 of MenACWY control vaccination. CDR3 residues: CASSEYRVGPQFF. The CDR3 nucleotides read TGTGCCAGCAGTGAATATCGGGTCGGGCCGCAGTTCTTC.